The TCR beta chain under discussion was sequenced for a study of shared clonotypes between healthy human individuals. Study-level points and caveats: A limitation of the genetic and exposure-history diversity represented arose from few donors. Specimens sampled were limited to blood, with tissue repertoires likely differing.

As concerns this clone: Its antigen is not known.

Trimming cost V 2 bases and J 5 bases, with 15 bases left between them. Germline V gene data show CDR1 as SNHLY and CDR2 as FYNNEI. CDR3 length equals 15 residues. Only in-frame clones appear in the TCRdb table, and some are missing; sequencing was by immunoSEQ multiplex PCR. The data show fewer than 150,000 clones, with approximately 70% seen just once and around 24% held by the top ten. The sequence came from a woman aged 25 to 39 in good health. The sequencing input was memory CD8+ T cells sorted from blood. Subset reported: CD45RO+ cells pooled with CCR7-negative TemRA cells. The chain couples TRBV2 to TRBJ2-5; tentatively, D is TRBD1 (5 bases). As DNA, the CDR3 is TGTGCCAGCAGTGAACCCGAGTGGGGCCGGGAGACCCAGTACTTC. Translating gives CASSEPEWGRETQYF.